This TCR beta chain was identified during a study of regulatory T cells in long-lasting Graves disease. The CDR3 totals 17 residues. The V and J ends lost 0 bases and 1 base respectively, with 14 bases between them. CDR1 MGHRA and CDR2 YSYEKL come from the germline V gene. This clonotype has more than one count but fewer than ten. Its matching antigen is unknown. Study results and limitations: Patients with persistent disease shared 2,741 public clonotypes, outpacing the roughly 970 shared by new patients.

The time point was: newly diagnosed GD, antithyroid drugs for less than 3 months. PBMCs provided the RNA from which the TCR library was made. Construction of TCR beta libraries relied on iRepertoire HTBI primers and on Arm-PCR targeting CDR3 regions. TCRdb itself ran the multiplex PCR reads through MiXCR, one entry per CDR3 protein. The table has roughly 350,000 distinct CDR3 sequences, roughly 15% seen once. Another study also made use of these data, one on T cells in Graves' hyperthyroidism and ophthalmopathy. As that study records: Clinical symptoms, serum thyroxine and TRAb, thyroid ultrasound and orbital computed tomography were used for the diagnoses. Within blood appeared most thyroid clonotypes that had expanded above 0.001. Using 13 V-J features, a model discriminated ophthalmopathy from stable hyperthyroidism.

The TCR was taken from a woman between 18 and 30 years old with Graves disease. The V call is TRBV4-1, the J call TRBJ2-3; the D is unclear. Material: peripheral blood mononuclear cells (PBMCs), obtained at new diagnosis, from a patient treated with antithyroid drugs. The CDR3 nucleotides read TGCGCCAGCAGCCAAGAAGGGTGGGCCGGACGCACAGATACGCAGTATTTT. Its translation: CASSQEGWAGRTDTQYF.